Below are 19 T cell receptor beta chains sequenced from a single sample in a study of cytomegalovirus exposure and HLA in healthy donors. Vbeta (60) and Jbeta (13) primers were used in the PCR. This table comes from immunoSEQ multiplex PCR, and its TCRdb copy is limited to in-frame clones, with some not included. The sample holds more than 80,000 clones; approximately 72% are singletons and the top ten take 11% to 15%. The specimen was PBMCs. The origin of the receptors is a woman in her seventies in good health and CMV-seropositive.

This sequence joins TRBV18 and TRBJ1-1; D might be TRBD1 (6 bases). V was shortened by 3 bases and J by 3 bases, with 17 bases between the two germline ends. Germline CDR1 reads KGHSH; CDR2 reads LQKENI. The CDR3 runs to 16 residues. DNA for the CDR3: TGTGCCAGCTCACCTACGGGACATCTTTTTTACACTGAAGCTTTCTTT. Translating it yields CASSPTGHLFYTEAFF. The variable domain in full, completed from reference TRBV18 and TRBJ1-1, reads NAGVMQNPRHLVRRRGQEARLRCSPMKGHSHVYWYRQLPEEGLKFMVYLQKENIIDESGMPKERFSAEFPKEGPSILRIQQVVRGDSAAYFCASSPTGHLFYTEAFFGQGTRLTVV.

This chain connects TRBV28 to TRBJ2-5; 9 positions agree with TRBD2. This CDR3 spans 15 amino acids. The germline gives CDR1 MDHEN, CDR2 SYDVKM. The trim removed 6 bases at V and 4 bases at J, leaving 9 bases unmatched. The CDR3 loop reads CASSPGTSRGETQYF. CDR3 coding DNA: TGTGCCAGCAGCCCAGGGACTAGCAGAGGAGAGACCCAGTACTTC. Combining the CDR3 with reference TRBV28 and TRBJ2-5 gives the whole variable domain DVKVTQSSRYLVKRTGEKVFLECVQDMDHENMFWYRQDPGLGLRLIYFSYDVKMKEKGDIPEGYSVSREKKERFSLILESASTNQTSMYLCASSPGTSRGETQYFGPGTRLLVL.

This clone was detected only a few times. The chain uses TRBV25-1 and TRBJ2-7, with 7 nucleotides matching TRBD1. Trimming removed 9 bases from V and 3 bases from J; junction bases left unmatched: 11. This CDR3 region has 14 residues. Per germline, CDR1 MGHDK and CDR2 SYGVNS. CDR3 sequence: CARGDRDRFYEQYF. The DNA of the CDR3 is TGTGCCAGGGGTGACAGGGATAGATTCTACGAGCAGTACTTC.

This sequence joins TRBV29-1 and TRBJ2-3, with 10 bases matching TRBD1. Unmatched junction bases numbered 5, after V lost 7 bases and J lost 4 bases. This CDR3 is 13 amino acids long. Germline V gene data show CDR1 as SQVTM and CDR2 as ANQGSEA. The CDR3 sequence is CSAGQGPADTQYF. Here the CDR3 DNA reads TGCAGCGCGGGACAGGGGCCCGCAGATACGCAGTATTTT.

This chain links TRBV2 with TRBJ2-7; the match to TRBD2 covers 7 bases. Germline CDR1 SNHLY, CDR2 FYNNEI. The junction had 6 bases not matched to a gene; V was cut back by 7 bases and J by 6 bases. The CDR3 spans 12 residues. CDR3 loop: CASKTSPSEQYF. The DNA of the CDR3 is TGTGCCAGCAAGACTAGCCCCAGCGAGCAGTACTTC.

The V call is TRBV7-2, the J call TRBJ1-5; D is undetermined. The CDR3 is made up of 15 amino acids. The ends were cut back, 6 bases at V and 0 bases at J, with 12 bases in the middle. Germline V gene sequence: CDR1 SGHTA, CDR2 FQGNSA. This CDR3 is CASSRQPSSNQPQHF. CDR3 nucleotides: TGTGCCAGCAGTCGACAACCCTCTAGCAATCAGCCCCAGCATTTT.

CDR3 sequence (DNA): TGTGCCAGCAGTAGTGGTCAGGTCTACGAGCAGTACTTC. Its translation: CASSSGQVYEQYF. This chain uses TRBV6-1 with TRBJ2-7; D call uncertain. This CDR3 spans 13 amino acids. Per germline, CDR1 MNHNS and CDR2 SASEGT. V was clipped by 5 bases and J by 3 bases, with 11 bases between them.

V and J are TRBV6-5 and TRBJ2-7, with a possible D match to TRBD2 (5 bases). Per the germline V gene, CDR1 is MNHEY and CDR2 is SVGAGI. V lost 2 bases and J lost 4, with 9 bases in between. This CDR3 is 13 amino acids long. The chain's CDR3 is CASSYRTGYEQYF. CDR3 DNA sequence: TGTGCCAGCAGTTACCGGACGGGATACGAGCAGTACTTC.

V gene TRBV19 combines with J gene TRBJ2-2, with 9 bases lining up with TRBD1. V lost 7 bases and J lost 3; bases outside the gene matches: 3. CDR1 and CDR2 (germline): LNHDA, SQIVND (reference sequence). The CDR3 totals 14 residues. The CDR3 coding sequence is TGTGCCAGTACTCGGACAGGGGACACCGGGGAGCTGTTTTTT. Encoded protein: CASTRTGDTGELFF.

CDR3 in amino acids: CASRQSGDTQYF. The CDR3 DNA is TGTGCCAGCCGACAGTCTGGGGATACGCAGTATTTT. This sequence joins TRBV7-9 and TRBJ2-3; a possible D gene is TRBD1 (5 bases). The CDR3 has 12 amino acids. From germline, CDR1 is SEHNR and CDR2 FQNEAQ (reference sequence). Trimming shortened V by 8 bases and J by 6 bases, and 12 bases separated the two germline ends. Using reference TRBV7-9 and TRBJ2-3 for the parts outside the CDR3, the full variable domain is DTGVSQNPRHKITKRGQNVTFRCDPISEHNRLYWYRQTLGQGPEFLTYFQNEAQLEKSRLLSDRFSAERPKGSFSTLEIQRTEQGDSAMYLCASRQSGDTQYFGPGTRLTVL.

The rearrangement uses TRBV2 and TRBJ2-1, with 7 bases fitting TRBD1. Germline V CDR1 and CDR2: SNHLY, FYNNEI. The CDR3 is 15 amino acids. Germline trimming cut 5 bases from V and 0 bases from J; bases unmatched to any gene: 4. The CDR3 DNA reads TGTGCCAGCAGTACAGGGGCAAGCTCCTACAATGAGCAGTTCTTC. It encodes CASSTGASSYNEQFF.

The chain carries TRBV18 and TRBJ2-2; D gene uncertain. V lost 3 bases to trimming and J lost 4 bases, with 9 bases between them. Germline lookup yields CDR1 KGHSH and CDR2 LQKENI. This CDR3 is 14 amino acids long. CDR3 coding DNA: TGTGCCAGCTCACCCATGACGGGCACCGGGGAGCTGTTTTTT. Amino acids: CASSPMTGTGELFF. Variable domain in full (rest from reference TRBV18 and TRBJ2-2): NAGVMQNPRHLVRRRGQEARLRCSPMKGHSHVYWYRQLPEEGLKFMVYLQKENIIDESGMPKERFSAEFPKEGPSILRIQQVVRGDSAAYFCASSPMTGTGELFFGEGSRLTVL.

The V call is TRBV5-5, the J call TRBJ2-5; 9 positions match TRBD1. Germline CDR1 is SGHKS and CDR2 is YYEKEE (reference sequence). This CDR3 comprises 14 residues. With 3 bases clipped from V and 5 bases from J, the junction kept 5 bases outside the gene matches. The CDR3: CASSSGTGFETQYF. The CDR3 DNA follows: TGTGCCAGCAGCTCCGGGACAGGGTTCGAGACCCAGTACTTC.

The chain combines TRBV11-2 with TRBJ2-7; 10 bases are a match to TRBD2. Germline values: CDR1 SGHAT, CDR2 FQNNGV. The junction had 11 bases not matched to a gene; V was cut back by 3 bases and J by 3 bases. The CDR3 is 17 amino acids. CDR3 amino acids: CASSLFLAGGTHYEQYF. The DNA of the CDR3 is TGTGCCAGCAGCTTGTTCTTAGCGGGGGGAACCCACTACGAGCAGTACTTC.

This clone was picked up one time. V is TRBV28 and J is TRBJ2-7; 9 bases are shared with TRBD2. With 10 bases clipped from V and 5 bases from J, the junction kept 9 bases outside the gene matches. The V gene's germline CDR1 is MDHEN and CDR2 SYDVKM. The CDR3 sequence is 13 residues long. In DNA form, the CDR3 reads TGTGCCACCGCGGGAGGGCCCCGGGACGAGCAGTACTTC. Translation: CATAGGPRDEQYF.

Here the CDR3 reads CASRTPNYGYTF. CDR3 sequence (DNA): TGTGCCAGTAGGACACCGAACTATGGCTACACCTTC. The gene calls are TRBV19 and TRBJ1-2; no firm D call. Deletions cut 6 bases from V and 2 bases from J, with 7 bases between. The CDR3 loop spans 12 amino acids. The germline V gene has CDR1 LNHDA and CDR2 SQIVND (reference sequence).

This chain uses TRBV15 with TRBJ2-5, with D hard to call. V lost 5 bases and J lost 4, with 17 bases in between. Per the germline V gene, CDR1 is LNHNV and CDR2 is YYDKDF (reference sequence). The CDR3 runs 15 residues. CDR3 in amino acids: CATSGLHAASETQYF. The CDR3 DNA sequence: TGTGCCACCAGCGGCCTCCACGCTGCCTCAGAGACCCAGTACTTC.

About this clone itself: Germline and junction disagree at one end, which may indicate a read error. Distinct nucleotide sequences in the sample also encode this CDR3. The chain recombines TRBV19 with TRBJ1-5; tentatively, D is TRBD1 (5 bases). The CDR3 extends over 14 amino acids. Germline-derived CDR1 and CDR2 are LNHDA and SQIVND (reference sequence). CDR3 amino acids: CASSIGAGNQPQHF. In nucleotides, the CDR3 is TGTGCCAGTAGTATTGGGGCAGGGAATCAGCCCCAGCACTTT. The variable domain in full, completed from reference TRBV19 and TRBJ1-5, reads DGGITQSPKYLFRKEGQNVTLSCEQNLNHDAMYWYRQDPGQGLRLIYYSQIVNDFQKGDIAEGYSVSREKKESFPLTVTSAQKNPTAFYLCASSIGAGNQPQHFGDGTRLSIL.

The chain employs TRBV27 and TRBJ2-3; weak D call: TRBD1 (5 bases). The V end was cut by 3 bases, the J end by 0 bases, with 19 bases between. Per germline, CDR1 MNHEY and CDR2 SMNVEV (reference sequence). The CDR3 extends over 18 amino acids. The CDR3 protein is CASSLGHPMRLSTDTQYF. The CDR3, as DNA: TGTGCCAGCAGTTTGGGGCACCCGATGCGCCTAAGCACAGATACGCAGTATTTT.